This T cell receptor (beta chain) emerged from a study of T-cell memory formation after mild COVID-19 (dated by TCRdb to about 2021). With respect to the entire study: Most TCR sequence clusters were specific to one of the two donors. Two young, previously healthy adult volunteers, one female and one male, were included in the cohort. In two donors, T-cell clones that expanded and contracted after mild COVID-19 were followed by sequencing TCRalpha and TCRbeta repertoires longitudinally. Results and caveats for the whole study, not just this receptor: Contracting CD4+ clones appeared mostly in the CM and EM memory subsets, whereas CD8+ clones were enriched in EMRA. The detection of some responding clones in pre-infection memory suggests that pre-existing cross-reactive memory T cells joined the SARS-CoV-2 response. Only a couple of mild cases were covered in the study, and larger cohorts including severe cases with pre-infection samples were considered necessary. Clones contracting from day 15 to 85 had balanced CD4/CD8 phenotypes, while a second wave expanding from day 15 to 37 was biased towards CD4+. SARS-CoV-2 specificity was not confirmed for the second-wave clones peaking on day 37.

Sequencing took place on an Illumina NovaSeq 6000. TCRalpha and TCRbeta cDNA libraries were constructed by 5'RACE with constant-segment primers, with sample barcodes and unique molecular identifiers being introduced. Trizol reagent was used to extract RNA from every sample. Libraries were amplified in two PCR steps, with a second sample barcode and Illumina TruSeq adapters added in the second step. The libraries were sequenced on an Illumina NovaSeq using 2 x 150 bp paired-end reads. Regarding the original processing steps: With migec v1.2.7, reads were demultiplexed and then collapsed into UMI-guided consensus sequences. Using mixcr v2.1.11, UMI consensuses were aligned to TRA and TRB V and J templates and then assembled into clonotypes. A clonotype was counted as expanded or contracted only if both edgeR and NoisET called the change significant, with noise models trained on biological replicates. For edgeR calls, a false discovery rate-adjusted p below 0.01 and a log2 fold-change threshold of 1 were applied. PCA with hierarchical clustering of max-normalized trajectories of the 1000 most abundant clonotypes was used as exploratory dynamics analysis. The CD4 or CD8 phenotype of responding clones was assigned using the separately sequenced CD4+ and CD8+ repertoires. TCRdb ran its own pipeline on the public reads, namely fastp trimming at Q25 and MiXCR clone calling, and kept in-frame beta chains. A single entry per CDR3 protein holds the most common genes and DNA from its merged rows. TCRdb, rather than the study authors, made the V and J calls. For this sample the table gives 280,000 or so distinct CDR3 sequences, of which roughly 8.2% were detected only once. The ten largest clones add up to about 22% of the sample.

Including the terminal cysteine and phenylalanine, the CDR3 comprises 16 residues. The retained sequence is limited to the CDR3, 48 bases, with the frame set at the first base. At the junction V is shortened by 3 bases and J by 2 bases; bases outside the gene matches: 6. In the germline V gene, CDR1 corresponds to SGHRS and CDR2 to YFSETQ. This clonotype was seen only a few times. Its antigen remains unidentified. It has no much larger one-base neighbor in the sample; base qualities were not kept. Ficoll-Paque density gradient centrifugation was the method used to isolate PBMCs. The sequence derives from a man between 18 and 35 years old who had mild COVID-19 (a few samples of this study predate the infection). The sample titles of this study are shuffled in the database, so cell type and time point are left out; the donor was told from shared clones. Sample: PBMCs or a T cell subset sorted from them (not recorded which). The rearranged segments are TRBV5-1 and TRBJ1-1, and 11 junctional nucleotides match TRBD1. CDR3 sequence: CASSWTGQGGNTEAFF. The nucleotide sequence reads as follows: TGCGCCAGCAGCTGGACGGGACAGGGGGGTAACACTGAAGCTTTCTTT.